This T cell receptor (beta chain) was retrieved from a study of blood T cells in healthy people across ages. Study conclusions and caveats: It was the long-lived donors that had more naive CD4+ cells and higher diversity than aged donors.

Trimming cost V 2 bases and J 4 bases; bases outside gene matches: 11. The germline V gene has CDR1 MNHEY and CDR2 SVGAGI. This CDR3 is 17 amino acids long. On this clonotype: Its matching antigen is unknown.

For the second PCR, which ran for 7 to 11 cycles, a sample-barcoded 5' primer and a J-beta primer mix were used. The template-switch adaptor was a 5' adaptor with 12 random nucleotides. It tagged each cDNA molecule. MiXCR, applied by TCRdb to the 5' RACE reads, yields one record per CDR3 protein. The repertoire consists of about 1.5 million distinct CDR3 sequences, with approximately 43% occurring once and the leading ten covering about 4%. All donors came from Russia, were Caucasian and healthy, and spanned ages roughly 6 to 95. The sequence derives from a woman under 30 in good health. Sequenced material: blood. V and J are TRBV6-5 and TRBJ2-7; 10 bases fit TRBD2. Here the CDR3 reads CASSYAFSSGRSYEQYF. The CDR3 region has the DNA TGTGCCAGCAGTTACGCTTTCTCTAGCGGGAGATCTTACGAGCAGTACTTC.